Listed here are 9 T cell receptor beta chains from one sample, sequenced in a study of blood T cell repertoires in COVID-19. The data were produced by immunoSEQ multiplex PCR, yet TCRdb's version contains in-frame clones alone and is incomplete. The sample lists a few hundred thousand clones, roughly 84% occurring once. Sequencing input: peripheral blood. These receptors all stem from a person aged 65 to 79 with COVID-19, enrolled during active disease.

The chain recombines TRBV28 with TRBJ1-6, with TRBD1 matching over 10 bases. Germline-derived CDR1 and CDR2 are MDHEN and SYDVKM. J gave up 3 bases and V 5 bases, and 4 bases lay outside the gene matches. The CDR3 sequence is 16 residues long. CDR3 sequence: CASSKGQGLYNSPLHF. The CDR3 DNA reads TGTGCCAGCAGTAAGGGACAGGGGCTCTATAATTCACCCCTCCACTTT.

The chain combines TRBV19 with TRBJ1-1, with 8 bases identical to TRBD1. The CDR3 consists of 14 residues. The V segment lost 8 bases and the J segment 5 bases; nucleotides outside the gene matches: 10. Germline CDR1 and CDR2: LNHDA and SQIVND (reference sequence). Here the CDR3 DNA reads TGTGCCAGTGAGGACAGGGTCGGTCGAACTGAAGCTTTCTTT. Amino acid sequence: CASEDRVGRTEAFF.

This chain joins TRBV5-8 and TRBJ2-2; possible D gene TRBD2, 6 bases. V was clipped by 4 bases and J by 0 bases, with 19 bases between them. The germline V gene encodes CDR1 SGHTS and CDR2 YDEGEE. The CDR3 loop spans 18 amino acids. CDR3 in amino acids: CASSPLPTKRANTGELFF. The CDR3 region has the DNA TGTGCCAGCAGCCCCCTCCCCACAAAGCGGGCGAACACCGGGGAGCTGTTTTTT.

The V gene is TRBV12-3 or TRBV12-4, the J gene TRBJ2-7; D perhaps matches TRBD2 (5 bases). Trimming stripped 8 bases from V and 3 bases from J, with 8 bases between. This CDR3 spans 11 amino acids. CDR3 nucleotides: TGTGCCAGCGGACGGGGCTACGAGCAGTACTTC. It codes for CASGRGYEQYF.

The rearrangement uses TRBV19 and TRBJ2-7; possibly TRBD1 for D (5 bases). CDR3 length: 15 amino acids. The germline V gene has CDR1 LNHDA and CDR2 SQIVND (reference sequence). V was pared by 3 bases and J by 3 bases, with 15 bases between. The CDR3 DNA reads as TGTGCCAGTAGTATTCAACAGACAGCAAACTACGAGCAGTACTTC. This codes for CASSIQQTANYEQYF.

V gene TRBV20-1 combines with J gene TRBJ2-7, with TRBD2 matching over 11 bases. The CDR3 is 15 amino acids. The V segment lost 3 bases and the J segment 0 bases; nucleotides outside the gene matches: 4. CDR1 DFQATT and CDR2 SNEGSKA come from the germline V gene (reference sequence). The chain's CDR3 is CSASRLAGTSYEQYF. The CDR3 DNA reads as TGCAGTGCTAGTCGACTAGCGGGAACCTCCTACGAGCAGTACTTC.

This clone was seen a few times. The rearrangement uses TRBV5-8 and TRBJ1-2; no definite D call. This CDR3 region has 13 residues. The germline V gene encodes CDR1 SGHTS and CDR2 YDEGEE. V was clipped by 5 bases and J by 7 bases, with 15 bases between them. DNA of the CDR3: TGTGCCAGCAGACTAATGGTTATAGGTGGCTACACCTTC. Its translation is CASRLMVIGGYTF.

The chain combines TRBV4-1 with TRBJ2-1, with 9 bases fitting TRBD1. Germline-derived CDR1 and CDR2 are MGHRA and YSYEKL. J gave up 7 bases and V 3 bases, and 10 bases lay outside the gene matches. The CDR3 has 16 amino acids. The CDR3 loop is CASSHEDRGFLNEQFF. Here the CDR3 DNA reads TGCGCCAGCAGCCACGAGGACAGGGGTTTTCTGAATGAGCAGTTCTTC.

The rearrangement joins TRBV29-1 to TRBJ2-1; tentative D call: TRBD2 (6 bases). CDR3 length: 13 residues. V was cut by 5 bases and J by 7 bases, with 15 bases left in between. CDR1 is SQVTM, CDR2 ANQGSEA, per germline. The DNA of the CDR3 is TGCAGCGTTCCCCTAGCGCCTCGGAATGAGCAGTTCTTC. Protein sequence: CSVPLAPRNEQFF.